This entry features one T cell receptor (beta chain) sequence. Its binding antigen is unknown. No quality values exist for individual bases; no much larger clone is one base distant. Donors were about 36 systemically healthy Caucasian individuals from Russia aged about 6 to 100 years. Each donor gave roughly 9.5 milliliters of peripheral blood, collected into EDTA-treated Vacutainer tubes. PBMCs were isolated by Ficoll-Paque density-gradient centrifugation, with at least 6 million obtained per sample. Trizol reagent was used to extract total RNA from the PBMCs, yielding at least 5 micrograms per sample. For every donor, flow cytometry on a PBMC aliquot measured the percentage of naive CD45RAhigh/CD27high T cells. These data come from a study of blood T cells in healthy people across ages (dated by TCRdb to 2013 to 2016). Concerning the study at large: In model experiments, template switching captured about one uniquely barcoded TCR beta cDNA molecule for every two T cells. To track age-related changes in TCR beta repertoire diversity, the study relied on deep sequencing normalized with unique cDNA molecular identifiers. The donors were divided into four age groups: young (average about 15 years), middle-aged (about 41), aged (approximately 62) and long-lived (about 84). To avoid experimental bias, donors of different ages were spread randomly across the sequencing lanes. For two donors (one aged 18 to 29 and one aged 80 or older), the study analyzed two additional independent replicas of 1 million unique cDNA reads from the same blood draw.

Here V drops 3 bases and J drops 7 bases, and the junction holds 8 bases not matched to any gene. From a lookup of the germline V gene, CDR1 and CDR2 are KGHSH and LQKENI. Inclusive of the bounding cysteine and phenylalanine, the CDR3 is 15 residues long. Only CDR3 DNA remains: 45 bases, in frame from the first base. Library prep was done by 5' RACE. TCRdb lists the instrument as Illumina HiSeq 2500. The second PCR ran for about 7 to 11 cycles and used a J-beta primer mix along with a sample-barcoded 5' primer. Each TCR beta cDNA molecule received a unique molecular identifier from a template-switch 5' adaptor carrying 12 random nucleotides. At least 2.5 million CDR3-containing paired-end reads were obtained from each sample. First-strand cDNA synthesis was performed from all RNA using the Mint cDNA synthesis kit, with priming by a TRBC-specific oligonucleotide. Following uracil-DNA glycosylase treatment, a first 18-cycle PCR with universal primers M1SS and BC2_uni_R was performed on all cDNA. On the study's bioinformatics: For normalization, 1 million high-quality reads, each with a distinct molecular identifier, were randomly selected from each sample. Reads sharing molecular identifiers were discarded rather than binned into consensus sequences. MiTCR, set to a Q25 quality threshold and the strictest error-elimination algorithm, was used for CDR3 identification, clonotype clustering and error correction. A nonparametric unseen species model with Euler transformation was used to estimate a lower bound on total TCR beta diversity. TCRdb itself trimmed the public reads at Q25 with fastp, ran MiXCR and retained productive beta chains. Here each entry gathers all rows of one CDR3 protein and keeps the most common genes and DNA. It is TCRdb's table, rather than the study itself, that gives the V and J calls and clone size. The sample yields 1.5 million to 2 million distinct CDR3 sequences; about 32% were counted once. The ten largest account for approximately 11% of the sample.

The research as a whole found: Estimates of total diversity based on one million sequenced T cells were regarded as lower bounds and as underestimates. Compared with the aged group, more naive CD4+ T cells, fewer expanded clones and increased TCR diversity were shown by the long-lived group, suggesting age selection. Conclusive comparison of naive and antigen-experienced compartments was prevented by the profiling of bulk unsorted PBMCs. Observed TCR beta diversity per million T cells fell roughly linearly with age, and a significant reduction was already apparent by age approximately 40. Observed TCR beta diversity correlated strongly with the percentage of naive T cells measured by flow cytometry. Because the CMV infection status of the donors was unknown, age-related changes in expanded clonotypes may potentially have been confounded.

This receptor chain uses TRBV18 and TRBJ2-1, and 8 junction bases match TRBD1. The receptor was derived from a woman between 25 and 40 years old in good health. The sequenced sample consisted of blood. The CDR3: CASSPLDRGSNEQFF. The nucleotide sequence is TGTGCCAGCTCACCGCTTGACAGGGGTTCGAATGAGCAGTTCTTC.